This TCR beta chain was recorded in a study of blood T cells in healthy people across ages. For the study at large: Template switching caught about one barcoded beta molecule for each two T cells.

Broader study findings: TCR beta diversity per million T cells fell roughly linearly with age.

In the case of this clonotype: Its antigen is not identified.

CDR1 is SEHNR and CDR2 is FQNEAQ in the germline V gene (reference sequence). Germline trimming cut 4 bases from V and 6 bases from J; bases unmatched to any gene: 6. The CDR3 is 15 amino acids. The people who gave samples were healthy Caucasians from Russia, aged 6 to 90. Sample-barcoded 5' priming and a J-beta primer mix drove a second PCR of roughly 6 to 12 cycles. One entry per CDR3 protein results from TCRdb running MiXCR on the 5' RACE reads. The data show about 1.4 million distinct CDR3 sequences, around 59% seen once. This rearrangement joins TRBV7-9 to TRBJ2-1; 10 bases agree with TRBD2. Sequencing was done on a sample of blood. The receptor was derived from a man younger than 35 in good health. In DNA, the CDR3 is TGTGCCAGCAGCTATCTAGCGGGAGAGGTCAATGAGCAGTTCTTC. Encoded protein: CASSYLAGEVNEQFF. The complete variable domain, with remaining parts taken from reference TRBV7-9 and TRBJ2-1, reads DTGVSQNPRHKITKRGQNVTFRCDPISEHNRLYWYRQTLGQGPEFLTYFQNEAQLEKSRLLSDRFSAERPKGSFSTLEIQRTEQGDSAMYLCASSYLAGEVNEQFFGPGTRLTVL.